These 28 T cell receptor beta chains share one sample of origin, sequenced in a study of blood T cells in healthy people across ages (dated by TCRdb to between 2014 and 2017). The method behind the library was 5' RACE. The sample was run on an Illumina HiSeq 2500. A second PCR of about 6 to 12 cycles was performed with a sample-barcoded 5' primer and a J-beta primer mix. Using fastp at Q25 and MiXCR, TCRdb reprocessed the public reads and kept productive beta chains. Each record represents a unique CDR3 protein, reported with the most common genes and DNA among its rows. This sample has hundreds of thousands of distinct CDR3 sequences in its table, and 30% to 45% of those were observed once. The top ten hold over 10% of the sample. The specimen was blood. Receptors were obtained from a young man in good health.

This chain links TRBV7-2 with TRBJ1-3; D is unclear. Germline V lookup: CDR1 SGHTA, CDR2 FQGNSA. V was pared by 5 bases and J by 4 bases, with 6 bases between. This CDR3 spans 12 amino acids. CDR3 region: CASSPWGNTIYF. DNA of the CDR3: TGTGCCAGCAGCCCCTGGGGAAACACCATATATTTT.

The J gene is TRBJ1-2, the V gene TRBV14; D unclear. Germline loops: CDR1 SGHDN, CDR2 FVKESK. Trimming took 0 bases from V and 4 from J, leaving 12 bases between them. The CDR3 has 15 amino acids. The CDR3 DNA reads as TGTGCCAGCAGCCAAGATTGGAGAGAGACCTATGGCTACACCTTC. Amino acid sequence: CASSQDWRETYGYTF. The full variable domain, completed using reference TRBV14 and TRBJ1-2, is EAGVTQFPSHSVIEKGQTVTLRCDPISGHDNLYWYRRVMGKEIKFLLHFVKESKQDESGMPNNRFLAERTGGTYSTLKVQPAELEDSGVYFCASSQDWRETYGYTFGSGTRLTVV.

This clonotype was counted only a few times. This rearrangement joins TRBV29-1 to TRBJ2-7, with no clear D. Germline CDR1 and CDR2: SQVTM and ANQGSEA. Trimming removed 6 bases at V and 4 bases at J, with 16 bases between. CDR3 length equals 13 residues. Written as DNA, the CDR3 is TGCAGCGTAGCCCCGCAGAAGGTTTACGAGCAGTACTTC. It is translated as CSVAPQKVYEQYF.

This chain uses TRBV5-1 with TRBJ1-2; possible D gene TRBD1, 6 bases. The CDR3 is 14 residues long. Trimming took off 0 bases at V and 4 bases at J, with 10 bases between the two ends. CDR1 is SGHRS, CDR2 YFSETQ, per germline. CDR3 sequence (DNA): TGCGCCAGCAGCTTGGATTCGGACAGCTATGGCTACACCTTC. Translating gives CASSLDSDSYGYTF.

This clonotype was seen many times. The chain has TRBV4-1 and TRBJ2-5; 8 bases agree with TRBD1. The CDR3 spans 16 residues. Germline CDR1 is MGHRA and CDR2 is YSYEKL. V lost 6 bases, J lost 4 bases, and 13 bases stayed unmatched. In nucleotides, the CDR3 is TGCGCCAGCAGGCGATTTGACAGGGGTTCATCAGAGACCCAGTACTTC. Protein sequence: CASRRFDRGSSETQYF.

This chain uses TRBV7-2 with TRBJ1-6, with unresolved D. Trimming pared 4 bases from V and 0 bases from J, leaving 10 bases between. The germline gives CDR1 SGHTA, CDR2 FQGNSA. The CDR3 runs to 16 residues. The DNA for the CDR3 is TGTGCCAGCAGCTCGCTAACGATCTCCTATAATTCACCCCTCCACTTT. It encodes CASSSLTISYNSPLHF.

This clonotype has a count of ten or more. This rearrangement joins TRBV29-1 to TRBJ2-1; D might be TRBD2 (5 bases). Germline-derived CDR1 and CDR2 are SQVTM and ANQGSEA. V was pared by 3 bases and J by 7 bases, with 19 bases between. This CDR3 is 15 amino acids long. CDR3 sequence: CSVDPGEQWENEQFF. The CDR3 DNA reads as TGCAGCGTTGACCCCGGCGAACAGTGGGAGAATGAGCAGTTCTTC.

The V call is TRBV10-3, the J call TRBJ1-4, with D unresolved. Trimming took 0 bases from V and 5 from J, leaving 16 bases between them. The CDR3 covers 17 residues. Per the germline V gene, CDR1 is ENHRY and CDR2 is SYGVKD. In DNA form, the CDR3 reads TGTGCCATCAGTGAGTCAAGATTAGGTGGTGGGAATGAAAAACTGTTTTTT. This sequence encodes CAISESRLGGGNEKLFF.

With respect to this clonotype: At one end the junction does not follow the germline gene, possibly because of a read error. The J gene is TRBJ1-5, the V gene TRBV7-8, with a tentative D call TRBD1 (5 bases). This CDR3 contains 16 residues. Germline CDR1 SGHVS, CDR2 FQNEAQ. The CDR3 nucleotides read TGTGCAAGCAGATTAGATAGCGACAGAGTCTATCAGCCCCAGCATTTT. Its protein product is CASRLDSDRVYQPQHF.

The gene calls are TRBV6-1 and TRBJ2-7, with D unclear. Trimming removed 2 bases at V and 3 bases at J, with 11 bases between. The CDR3 has 14 amino acids. CDR1 and CDR2 (germline): MNHNS, SASEGT. The CDR3 loop is CASSEFYHVYEQYF. The CDR3 region has the DNA TGTGCCAGCAGTGAATTCTATCATGTCTACGAGCAGTACTTC.

This clonotype has ten or more counts. The chain combines TRBV7-2 with TRBJ2-1, with D hard to call. The V and J ends lost 3 bases and 4 bases respectively, with 7 bases between them. The CDR3 runs to 13 residues. Germline CDR1 is SGHTA and CDR2 is FQGNSA. CDR3 protein: CASSFITYNEQFF. As DNA, the CDR3 is TGTGCCAGCAGCTTCATAACGTACAATGAGCAGTTCTTC.

The V call is TRBV19, the J call TRBJ2-1; the D gene is possibly TRBD1 (6 bases). CDR1 and CDR2 (germline): LNHDA, SQIVND (reference sequence). The CDR3 totals 16 residues. V was pared by 4 bases and J by 7 bases, with 20 bases between. For the CDR3, the DNA is TGTGCCAGTAGTACCACGACAGGAGTAACGGAGAATGAGCAGTTCTTC. Protein: CASSTTTGVTENEQFF.

This clonotype appeared a few times. V usage is TRBV7-3 and J usage is TRBJ2-4; no clear D. Trimming removed 1 base at V and 13 bases at J, with 17 bases between. CDR3 length equals 14 residues. The germline V gene encodes CDR1 SGHTA and CDR2 FQGTGA. The CDR3 reads CASSLSTPDNEQYF. The DNA of the CDR3 is TGTGCCAGCAGCTTAAGCACTCCCGACAATGAGCAGTACTTC.

The table lists this clonotype with many counts. This chain joins TRBV12-3 or TRBV12-4 and TRBJ1-2; D gene unclear. Trimming removed 6 bases from V and 1 base from J, with 6 bases in between. The CDR3 runs to 12 residues. The CDR3 sequence is CASRQLNYGYTF. The CDR3 DNA is TGTGCCAGCAGACAGCTTAACTATGGCTACACCTTC.

This clonotype appeared a few times. This sequence joins TRBV7-9 and TRBJ1-6, with 11 nucleotides matching TRBD1. The CDR3 is 16 residues long. Germline CDR1 is SEHNR and CDR2 is FQNEAQ (reference sequence). Trimming at V came to 5 bases and at J to 9 bases, leaving 9 bases not matched to a gene. Here the CDR3 DNA reads TGTGCCAGCAGCGCTTACCGGGACAGGGGGGTTTCACCCCTCCACTTT. It translates to CASSAYRDRGVSPLHF.

V and J are TRBV28 and TRBJ2-5; 7 positions agree with TRBD2. Trimming took 4 bases from V and 11 from J; bases not matched to a gene: 10. The germline V gene encodes CDR1 MDHEN and CDR2 SYDVKM. This CDR3 comprises 13 residues. CDR3 region: CASSSPGGSEQYF. CDR3 nucleotides: TGTGCCAGCAGTTCCCCCGGGGGGTCTGAGCAGTACTTC.

This chain joins TRBV20-1 and TRBJ2-1, with TRBD2 matching over 12 bases. The germline V gene encodes CDR1 DFQATT and CDR2 SNEGSKA (reference sequence). The trim removed 2 bases at V and 9 bases at J, leaving 14 bases unmatched. The CDR3 has 17 residues. CDR3 DNA sequence: TGCAGTGCTAGACTAGCGGGGGGGCCCCACTCTAGCAGTGAGCAGTTCTTC. Translation gives CSARLAGGPHSSSEQFF.

This sequence joins TRBV6-5 and TRBJ1-2; D might be TRBD1 (5 bases). The CDR3 runs to 15 residues. Germline V gives CDR1 MNHEY, CDR2 SVGAGI. Between the trimmed V and J ends, which lost 6 bases and 2 bases, there was a span of 16 bases. The CDR3 DNA reads as TGTGCCAGCAGAACCCGATCTGACAGCAACTATGGCTACACCTTC. This sequence encodes CASRTRSDSNYGYTF.

This chain links TRBV7-9 with TRBJ1-6; the D is unclear. The germline V gene encodes CDR1 SEHNR and CDR2 FQNEAQ (reference sequence). The CDR3 loop spans 14 amino acids. The V end was cut by 4 bases, the J end by 7 bases, with 11 bases between. CDR3 region: CASSWEAGNSPLHF. The CDR3 region has the DNA TGTGCCAGCAGCTGGGAAGCGGGAAATTCACCCCTCCACTTT.

Concerning this clonotype itself: A much larger clone lies a single base off, so this may be a read error. The rearrangement links TRBV25-1 to TRBJ2-7, with 9 bases fitting TRBD1. Germline assignment: CDR1 MGHDK and CDR2 SYGVNS. V trimming: 8 bases; J trimming: 1 base; junction bases outside the gene matches: 3. The CDR3 covers 13 residues. This chain's CDR3 is CASGGTGSYEQYF. CDR3 sequence (DNA): TGTGCCAGCGGGGGGACAGGGTCCTACGAGCAGTACTTC.

This clonotype was observed a few times. The gene calls are TRBV6-1 and TRBJ2-5, with D possibly TRBD1 on 5 matching bases. In germline, CDR1 is MNHNS, CDR2 SASEGT. CDR3 length: 17 residues. Trimming stripped 2 bases from V and 2 bases from J, with 18 bases between. The CDR3 sequence is CASSELDIPSRQETQYF. The CDR3 DNA follows: TGTGCCAGCAGTGAATTGGACATCCCGAGCCGTCAAGAGACCCAGTACTTC.

The chain uses TRBV7-2 and TRBJ2-5; 7 positions agree with TRBD2. Germline V CDR1 and CDR2: SGHTA, FQGNSA. Trimming removed 5 bases from V and 4 bases from J; junction bases left unmatched: 13. The CDR3 runs 16 residues. The CDR3 region has the DNA TGTGCCAGCAGCCCCGGCTCTTGGACTAGTCGAGAGACCCAGTACTTC. Its protein is CASSPGSWTSRETQYF.

The chain uses TRBV6-2 or TRBV6-3 and TRBJ1-1, with 7 bases lining up with TRBD1. V gave up 0 bases and J gave up 4 bases; unmatched junction bases: 5. The CDR3 has 15 amino acids. Germline CDR1 reads MNHEY; CDR2 reads SVGEGT. CDR3 sequence: CASSYSTGATTEAFF. The CDR3 region has the DNA TGTGCCAGCAGTTACTCTACAGGGGCGACCACTGAAGCTTTCTTT.

As regards this clonotype: Sequence at one end of the junction differs from germline and may be a read error. Here the CDR3 reads CVSSQGAGRGTDTQYF. The DNA of the CDR3 is TGTGTCAGCAGCCAAGGAGCGGGGAGAGGCACAGATACGCAGTATTTT. This rearrangement joins TRBV14 to TRBJ2-3; 7 positions match TRBD2. This CDR3 region has 16 residues. Per the germline V gene, CDR1 is SGHDN and CDR2 is FVKESK.

This clonotype has just a few counts. This rearrangement joins TRBV25-1 to TRBJ2-2, with D perhaps matching TRBD1 (6 bases). Germline values: CDR1 MGHDK, CDR2 SYGVNS. This CDR3 has 18 amino acids. The ends were cut back, 3 bases at V and 1 base at J, with 18 bases in the middle. Here the CDR3 reads CASSDFSPGQENTGELFF. In nucleotides, the CDR3 is TGTGCCAGCAGTGACTTCTCTCCGGGACAAGAGAACACCGGGGAGCTGTTTTTT. The variable domain in full, completed from reference TRBV25-1 and TRBJ2-2, reads EADIYQTPRYLVIGTGKKITLECSQTMGHDKMYWYQQDPGMELHLIHYSYGVNSTEKGDLSSESTVSRIRTEHFPLTLESARPSHTSQYLCASSDFSPGQENTGELFFGEGSRLTVL.

The chain links TRBV18 to TRBJ2-1; D remains ambiguous. CDR1 KGHSH and CDR2 LQKENI come from the germline V gene. The CDR3 length is 13 residues. Trimming shortened V by 2 bases and J by 13 bases, and 15 bases separated the two germline ends. The CDR3 nucleotides are TGTGCCAGCTCACCAATGGCGGAAGGGTCCCAGTTCTTC. It specifies CASSPMAEGSQFF.

V is TRBV7-2 and J is TRBJ2-3, with TRBD2 matching 9 bases. CDR1 is SGHTA, CDR2 FQGNSA, per germline. The CDR3 loop spans 15 amino acids. V gave up 1 base and J gave up 6 bases; unmatched junction bases: 5. The CDR3 sequence: CASSLGASGADTQYF. For the CDR3, the DNA is TGTGCCAGCAGCTTAGGGGCTAGCGGGGCTGATACGCAGTATTTT.

This clonotype was observed many times. The rearrangement uses TRBV7-9 and TRBJ1-6; 7 nucleotides match TRBD1. J was trimmed by 6 bases and V by 5 bases; bases with no gene match: 7. CDR1 SEHNR and CDR2 FQNEAQ come from the germline V gene (reference sequence). This CDR3 has 15 amino acids. CDR3 bases: TGTGCCAGCAGCCACCCGGACAGGACTAATTCACCCCTCCACTTT. Its translation: CASSHPDRTNSPLHF.